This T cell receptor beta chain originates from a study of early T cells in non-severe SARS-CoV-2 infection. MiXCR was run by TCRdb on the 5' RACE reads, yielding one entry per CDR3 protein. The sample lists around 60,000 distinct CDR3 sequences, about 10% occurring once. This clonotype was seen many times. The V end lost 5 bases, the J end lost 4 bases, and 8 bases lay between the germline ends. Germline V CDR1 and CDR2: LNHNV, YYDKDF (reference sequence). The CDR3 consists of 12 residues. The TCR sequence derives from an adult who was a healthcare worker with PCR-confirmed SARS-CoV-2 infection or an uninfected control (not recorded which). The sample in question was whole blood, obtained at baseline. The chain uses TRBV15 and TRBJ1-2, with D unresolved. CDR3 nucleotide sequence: TGTGCCACCAGCCAGCGGGGCTATGGCTACACCTTC. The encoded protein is CATSQRGYGYTF.